These 3 T cell receptor beta chains share one sample of origin, sequenced in a study of vaccination and CD4 T cells after COVID-19. With the Oncomine TCR Beta short-read assay, DNA from cultured CD4+ T cells was sequenced. TCRdb independently ran MiXCR on the PCR reads; one entry per CDR3 protein. This repertoire shows 15,000 or so distinct CDR3 sequences, about 56% found once; its top ten account for about 7%. Treatment indicated: approximately nine-day PBMC culture with coronavirus spike peptide pools or control peptides (ViraFEST assay). The antigens of these receptors remain unknown. Sequencing used CD4+ T cells from blood, cultured in vitro. These receptors were taken from a human donor who had recovered from COVID-19.

CDR3 residues: CASSEGEHPGRSFF. CDR3 sequence (DNA): TGTGCCAGCAGTGAAGGGGAACATCCCGGGAGGTCTTTCTTT. The rearrangement joins TRBV6-1 to TRBJ1-1; no clear D gene. The ends were cut back, 1 base at V and 12 bases at J, with 18 bases in the middle. This CDR3 comprises 14 residues. CDR1 and CDR2 from the germline V gene are MNHNS and SASEGT.

The chain couples TRBV12-3 or TRBV12-4 to TRBJ2-5; D not resolved. V shed 0 bases and J shed 1 base, with 6 bases lying between them. The CDR3 is 14 residues long. The DNA for the CDR3 is TGTGCCAGCAGTTTAGCGCTCCCCCAAGAGACCCAGTACTTC. Amino acid sequence: CASSLALPQETQYF.

The chain employs TRBV19 and TRBJ1-5; possibly TRBD1 for D (5 bases). V lost 6 bases to trimming and J lost 3 bases, with 12 bases between them. This CDR3 is 14 amino acids long. Germline assignment: CDR1 LNHDA and CDR2 SQIVND (reference sequence). CDR3 protein: CASRGGTYNQPQHF. The DNA of the CDR3 is TGTGCCAGTAGGGGGGGGACTTACAATCAGCCCCAGCATTTT.